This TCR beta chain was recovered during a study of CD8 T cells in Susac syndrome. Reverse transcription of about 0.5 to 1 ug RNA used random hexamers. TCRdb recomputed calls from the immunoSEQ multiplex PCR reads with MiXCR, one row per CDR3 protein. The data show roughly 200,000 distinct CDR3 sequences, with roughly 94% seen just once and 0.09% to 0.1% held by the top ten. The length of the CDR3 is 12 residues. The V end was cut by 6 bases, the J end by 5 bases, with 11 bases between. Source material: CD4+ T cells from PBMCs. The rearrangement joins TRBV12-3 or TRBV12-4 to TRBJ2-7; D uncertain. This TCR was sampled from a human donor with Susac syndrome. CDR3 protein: CASSLLLNEQYF. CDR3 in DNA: TGTGCCAGCAGCTTACTTCTGAACGAGCAGTACTTC.